Below, one T cell receptor beta chain is given with its context. The repertoire was sequenced with immunoSEQ multiplex PCR; TCRdb's copy has only in-frame clones and lacks some. The sample has tens of thousands of clones, more than 85% seen once. The record originates from a study of blood T cell repertoires in COVID-19. V gave up 0 bases and J gave up 7 bases, with 12 bases separating them. The CDR3 spans 14 residues. From germline, CDR1 is MGHRA and CDR2 YSYEKL. This receptor was obtained from a man aged 60-69 years with acute or convalescent COVID-19. This chain uses TRBV4-1 with TRBJ1-2, with a possible D match to TRBD1 (6 bases). Sequenced sample: peripheral blood. The CDR3 region is CASSQDGGAIGYTF. CDR3 nucleotide sequence: TGCGCCAGCAGCCAAGACGGGGGGGCTATTGGCTACACCTTC.